One T cell receptor (beta chain) is described in this entry. Its antigen is as yet unknown. Germline V gene lookup returns CDR1 SGDLS and CDR2 YYNGEE. This CDR3 has 15 residues. Trimming shortened V by 0 bases and J by 3 bases, and 9 bases separated the two germline ends. TCRdb redid the calling of the reads with MiXCR, one entry per CDR3 protein. The sample has about 68,000 distinct CDR3 sequences; roughly 60% are singletons. The data stem from a study of type 1 regulatory T cells. About the research overall: This in vitro CD4 product, T-allo10, is enriched for Tr1 cells and alloantigen-specific.

T-allo10 cells from the graft donor were described as anergic, host-alloantigen-specific, and alloantigen-specific suppressors. The receptor's source is a human donor in good health. The V and J genes are TRBV9 and TRBJ2-2; no definite D call. The specimen was cultured T cells, either the whole culture or a sorted T cell fraction (not recorded which). Described subset: Tr1-enriched cell product generated in vitro against host alloantigens. CDR3 nucleotide sequence: TGTGCCAGCAGCGTAGGTCCGCCAGACACCGGGGAGCTGTTTTTT. Its translation: CASSVGPPDTGELFF. Filled out from reference TRBV9 and TRBJ2-2, the complete variable domain reads DSGVTQTPKHLITATGQRVTLRCSPRSGDLSVYWYQQSLDQGLQFLIQYYNGEERAKGNILERFSAQQFPDLHSELNLSSLELGDSALYFCASSVGPPDTGELFFGEGSRLTVL.